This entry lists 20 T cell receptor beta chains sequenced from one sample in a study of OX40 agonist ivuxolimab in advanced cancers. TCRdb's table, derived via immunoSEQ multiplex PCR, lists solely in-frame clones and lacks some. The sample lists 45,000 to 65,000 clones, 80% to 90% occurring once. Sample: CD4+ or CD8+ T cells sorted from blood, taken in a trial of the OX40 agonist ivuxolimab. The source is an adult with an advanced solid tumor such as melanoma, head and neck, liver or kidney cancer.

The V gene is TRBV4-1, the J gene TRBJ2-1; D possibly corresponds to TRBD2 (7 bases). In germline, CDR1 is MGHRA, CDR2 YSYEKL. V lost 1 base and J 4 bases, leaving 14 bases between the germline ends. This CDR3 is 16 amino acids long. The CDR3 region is CASSQGSRGAYNEQFF. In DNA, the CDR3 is TGCGCCAGCAGCCAAGGTTCTCGGGGGGCTTACAATGAGCAGTTCTTC.

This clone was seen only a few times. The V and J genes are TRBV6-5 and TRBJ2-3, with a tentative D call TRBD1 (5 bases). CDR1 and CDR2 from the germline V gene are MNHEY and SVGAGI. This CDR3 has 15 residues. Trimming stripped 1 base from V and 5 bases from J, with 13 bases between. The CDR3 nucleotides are TGTGCCAGCAGTTACTGGCAGGGTAGAGGAGATACGCAGTATTTT. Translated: CASSYWQGRGDTQYF.

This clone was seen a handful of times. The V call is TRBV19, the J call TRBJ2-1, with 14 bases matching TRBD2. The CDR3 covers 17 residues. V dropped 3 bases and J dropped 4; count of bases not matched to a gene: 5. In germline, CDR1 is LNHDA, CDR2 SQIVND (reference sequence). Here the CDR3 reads CASSISGTSGGYNEQFF. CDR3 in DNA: TGTGCCAGTAGTATTTCCGGGACTAGCGGGGGTTACAATGAGCAGTTCTTC.

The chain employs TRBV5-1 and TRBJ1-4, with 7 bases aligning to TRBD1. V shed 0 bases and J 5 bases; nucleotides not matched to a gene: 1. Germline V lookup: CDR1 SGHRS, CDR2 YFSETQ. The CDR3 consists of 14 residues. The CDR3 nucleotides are TGCGCCAGCAGCTTGGGGACAGGAAATGAAAAACTGTTTTTT. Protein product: CASSLGTGNEKLFF.

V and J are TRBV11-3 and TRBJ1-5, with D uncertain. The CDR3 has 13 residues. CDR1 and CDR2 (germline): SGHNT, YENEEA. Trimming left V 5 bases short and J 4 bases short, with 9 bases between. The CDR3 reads CASSHDGNQPQHF. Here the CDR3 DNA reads TGTGCCAGCAGCCACGACGGGAATCAGCCCCAGCATTTT.

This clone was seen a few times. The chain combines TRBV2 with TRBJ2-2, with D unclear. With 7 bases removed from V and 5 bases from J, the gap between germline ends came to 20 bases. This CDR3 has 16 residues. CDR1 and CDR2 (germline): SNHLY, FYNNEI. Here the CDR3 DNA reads TGTGCCAGCATCGAAGGTGGGCTCCAGAGAACCGGGGAGCTGTTTTTT. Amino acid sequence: CASIEGGLQRTGELFF. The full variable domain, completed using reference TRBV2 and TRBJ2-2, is EPEVTQTPSHQVTQMGQEVILRCVPISNHLYFYWYRQILGQKVEFLVSFYNNEISEKSEIFDDQFSVERPDGSNFTLKIRSTKLEDSAMYFCASIEGGLQRTGELFFGEGSRLTVL.

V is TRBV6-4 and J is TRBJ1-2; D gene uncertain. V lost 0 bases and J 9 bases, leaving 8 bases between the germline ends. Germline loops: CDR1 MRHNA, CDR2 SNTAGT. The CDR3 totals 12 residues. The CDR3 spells CASSDSDDRYTF. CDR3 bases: TGTGCCAGCAGTGACTCGGACGATCGCTACACCTTC.

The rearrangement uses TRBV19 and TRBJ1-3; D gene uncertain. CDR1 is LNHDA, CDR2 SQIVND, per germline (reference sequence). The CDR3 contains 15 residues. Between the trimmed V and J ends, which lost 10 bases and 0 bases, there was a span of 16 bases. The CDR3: CATTQGRVSGNTIYF. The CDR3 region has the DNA TGTGCCACCACCCAAGGTCGGGTCTCTGGAAACACCATATATTTT. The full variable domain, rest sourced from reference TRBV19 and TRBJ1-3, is DGGITQSPKYLFRKEGQNVTLSCEQNLNHDAMYWYRQDPGQGLRLIYYSQIVNDFQKGDIAEGYSVSREKKESFPLTVTSAQKNPTAFYLCATTQGRVSGNTIYFGEGSWLTVV.

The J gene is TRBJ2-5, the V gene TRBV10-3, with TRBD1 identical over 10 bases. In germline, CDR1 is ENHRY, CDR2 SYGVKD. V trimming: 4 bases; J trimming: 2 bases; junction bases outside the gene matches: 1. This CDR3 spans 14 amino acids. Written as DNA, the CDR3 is TGTGCCATCAGTGGGACAGGGGGGCAAGAGACCCAGTACTTC. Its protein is CAISGTGGQETQYF.

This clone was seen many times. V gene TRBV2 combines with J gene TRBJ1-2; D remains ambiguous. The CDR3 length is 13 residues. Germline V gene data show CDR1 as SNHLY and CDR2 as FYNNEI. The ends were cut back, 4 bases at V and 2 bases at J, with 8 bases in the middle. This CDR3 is CASSAGPNYGYTF. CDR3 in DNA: TGTGCCAGCAGTGCCGGCCCGAACTATGGCTACACCTTC.

CDR3: CASSWDRGNTEAFF. For the CDR3, the DNA is TGTGCCAGCAGCTGGGACAGGGGGAACACTGAAGCTTTCTTT. This chain uses TRBV5-4 with TRBJ1-1; TRBD1 agrees at 10 bases. CDR1 and CDR2 (germline): SGHNT, YYREEE (reference sequence). Trimming took 3 bases from V and 1 from J; bases not matched to a gene: 0. The CDR3 runs 14 residues.

The CDR3 DNA reads TGTGCCAGCAGCTTAGGAGACAGGCAGGATGAAAAACTGTTTTTT. Amino acids: CASSLGDRQDEKLFF. V and J are TRBV7-9 and TRBJ1-4; possibly TRBD1 for D (6 bases). V shed 1 base and J shed 6 bases, with 12 bases lying between them. The CDR3 is 15 amino acids. Per germline, CDR1 SEHNR and CDR2 FQNEAQ (reference sequence).

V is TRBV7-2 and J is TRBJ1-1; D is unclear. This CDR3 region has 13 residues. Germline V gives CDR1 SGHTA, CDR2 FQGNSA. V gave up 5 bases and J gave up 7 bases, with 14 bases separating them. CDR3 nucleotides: TGTGCCAGCAGCCCCCGGCCGGGTGGTGAAGCTTTCTTT. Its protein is CASSPRPGGEAFF.

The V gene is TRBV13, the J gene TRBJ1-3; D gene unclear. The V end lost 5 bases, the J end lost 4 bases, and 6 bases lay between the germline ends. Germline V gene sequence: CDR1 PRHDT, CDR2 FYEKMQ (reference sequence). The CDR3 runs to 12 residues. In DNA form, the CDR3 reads TGTGCCAGCAGCCCGGGGGGAAACACCATATATTTT. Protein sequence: CASSPGGNTIYF.

The CDR3 loop is CASSIVGRVDTEAFF. CDR3 coding DNA: TGTGCCAGTAGTATTGTAGGGAGGGTCGACACTGAAGCTTTCTTT. The chain is built from TRBV19 and TRBJ1-1, with D unresolved. The V gene's germline CDR1 is LNHDA and CDR2 SQIVND (reference sequence). CDR3 size: 15 residues. The V and J ends lost 3 bases and 3 bases respectively, with 14 bases between them.

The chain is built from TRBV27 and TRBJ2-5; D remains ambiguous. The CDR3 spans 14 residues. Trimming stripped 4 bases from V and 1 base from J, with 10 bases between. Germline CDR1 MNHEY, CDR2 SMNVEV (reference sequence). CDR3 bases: TGTGCCAGCAGTTCAATCCCCGTCCAAGAGACCCAGTACTTC. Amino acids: CASSSIPVQETQYF.

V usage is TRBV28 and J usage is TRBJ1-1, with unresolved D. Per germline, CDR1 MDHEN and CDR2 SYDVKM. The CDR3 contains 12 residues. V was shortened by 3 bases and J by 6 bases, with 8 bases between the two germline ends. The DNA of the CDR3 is TGTGCCAGCAGTTTCATTTTTTCTGAAGCTTTCTTT. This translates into CASSFIFSEAFF.

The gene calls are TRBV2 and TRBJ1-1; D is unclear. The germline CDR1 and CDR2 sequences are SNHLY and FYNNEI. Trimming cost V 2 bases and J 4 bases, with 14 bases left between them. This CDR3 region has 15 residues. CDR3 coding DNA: TGTGCCAGCAGTGAACGCTCCGGGTTGGGCACTGAAGCTTTCTTT. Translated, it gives CASSERSGLGTEAFF.

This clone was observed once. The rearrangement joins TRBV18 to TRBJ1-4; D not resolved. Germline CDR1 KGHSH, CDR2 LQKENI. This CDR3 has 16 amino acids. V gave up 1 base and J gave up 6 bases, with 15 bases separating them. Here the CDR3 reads CASSPQGSDSYEKLFF. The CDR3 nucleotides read TGTGCCAGCTCACCACAGGGCTCGGATAGTTATGAAAAACTGTTTTTT.

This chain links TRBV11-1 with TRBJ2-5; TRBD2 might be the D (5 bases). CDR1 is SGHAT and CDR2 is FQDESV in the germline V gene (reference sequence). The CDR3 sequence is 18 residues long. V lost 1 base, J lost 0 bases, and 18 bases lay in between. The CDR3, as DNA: TGTGCCAGCAGCTTAGGGGTTTCGACCCCGAGGGACCAAGAGACCCAGTACTTC. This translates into CASSLGVSTPRDQETQYF.